This paragraph covers one T cell receptor (beta chain) sequence. The antigen is unknown. This sample was taken from a study of OX40 agonist ivuxolimab in advanced cancers. General observations from the study: Among the lowest peripheral clonal expansion occurred in 0.1-3.0 mg/kg partial responders.

Produced via immunoSEQ multiplex PCR; TCRdb's table is partial and in-frame only. The profile shows 80,000 to 85,000 clones, approximately 86% of them singletons. Germline assignment: CDR1 SGHAT and CDR2 FQNNGV. This CDR3 contains 14 residues. Between the trimmed V and J ends, which lost 3 bases and 5 bases, there was a span of 10 bases. This material consisted of CD4+ or CD8+ T cells sorted from blood, taken in a trial of the OX40 agonist ivuxolimab. This TCR derives from an adult with an advanced solid tumor such as melanoma, head and neck, liver or kidney cancer. V usage is TRBV11-2 and J usage is TRBJ2-2; TRBD2 is a possible D gene (6 bases). The CDR3 DNA reads as TGTGCCAGCAGCTTTAGCGGATCTACCGGGGAGCTGTTTTTT. This gives the protein CASSFSGSTGELFF.